This TCR beta chain was sequenced for a study of cytomegalovirus exposure and HLA in healthy donors. 13 Jbeta primers and 60 Vbeta primers were used for the PCR. Generated by immunoSEQ multiplex PCR, the TCRdb table keeps only in-frame clones and is missing some. The profile shows 100,000 to 150,000 clones, 8% to 9.5% of them singletons. In germline, CDR1 is SGHKS, CDR2 YYEKEE (reference sequence). The CDR3 runs to 14 residues. V shed 4 bases, J shed 2 bases, and the junction held 5 bases outside the gene matches. Notes on the study in general: What was likely a sequencing artifact was a cluster of highly shared sequence variants. The authors later linked a missense DCLRE1C variant to TCR beta V- and J-gene trimming. CMV serostatus was the only recorded immune exposure for donors.

As for this clone: Its specificity is unknown.

The sample comprised PBMCs. The chain links TRBV5-5 to TRBJ1-2; 7 bases line up with TRBD1. The TCR originated in a man between 35 and 55 years old in good health and CMV-seronegative. The CDR3 is CASSPGTANYGYTF. CDR3 DNA sequence: TGTGCCAGCAGCCCAGGGACAGCAAACTATGGCTACACCTTC.